Listed below are T cell receptor beta chains from one sample, sequenced in a study of shared clonotypes between healthy human individuals. Method: immunoSEQ multiplex PCR; TCRdb's copy keeps in-frame clones and lacks some. The table includes roughly 1,500,000 clones, about 98.5% detected once. Sequencing was carried out using naive CD4+ T cells sorted from blood. The receptor set was obtained from a man younger than 40 in good health. Both conserved end residues are part of each CDR3. A D gene is named only where the DNA matches it firmly. Size values are once, few and many counts, or a class for expanded clones, and some rows have none.

j_call v_call d_call clone_size cdr3_nt cdr3_aa
TRBJ2-2 TRBV5-1 NA NA TGCGCCAGCAGCAAAGGGACAGCGGGAACCGGGGAGCTGTTTTTT CASSKGTAGTGELFF
TRBJ1-5 TRBV28 NA NA TGTGCCAGCAGTTTTGTGAGCAATCAGCCCCAGCATTTT CASSFVSNQPQHF
TRBJ2-7 TRBV5-1 TRBD1 NA TGCGCCAGCAGCTTACCCCCAACCGACAGGGTGTCGACCGAGCAGTACTTC CASSLPPTDRVSTEQYF
TRBJ2-5 TRBV28 TRBD2 NA TGTGCCAGCAGTTTTCGGGGCCCGGGGGGCCAAGAGACCCAGTACTTC CASSFRGPGGQETQYF
TRBJ1-5 TRBV30 TRBD1 NA TGTGCCTGGGCAGACAGGGCCAATCAGCCCCAGCATTTT CAWADRANQPQHF
TRBJ2-7 TRBV20-1 TRBD1 NA TGCAGTGCCCAGGGGGCAGGGGAGCAGTACTTC CSAQGAGEQYF
TRBJ1-2 TRBV11-2 TRBD1 once TGTGCCAGCAGCTTACTCCGGGGGACAGATAAGGGCTACACCTTC CASSLLRGTDKGYTF
TRBJ2-7 TRBV29-1 NA NA TGCAGCGTTGAAGATCGGGAAGGAAAGGGGCAGTACTTC CSVEDREGKGQYF
TRBJ2-2 TRBV11-3 NA NA TGTGCCAGCAGCTTAGTACGATGGGGCTCGGACACCGGGGAGCTGTTTTTT CASSLVRWGSDTGELFF
TRBJ1-5 TRBV7-9 NA NA TGTGCCAGCAGCTCCCAGGGCGGGCGTCAGCCCCAGCATTTT CASSSQGGRQPQHF
TRBJ2-7 TRBV25-1 NA NA TGTGCCAGCAGTGAATCAGCGGCGACTCATTACGAGCAGTACTTC CASSESAATHYEQYF
TRBJ1-4 TRBV5-4 NA NA TGTGCCAGCAGCGCACATGAGGGGAATGAAAAACTGTTTTTT CASSAHEGNEKLFF
TRBJ2-7 TRBV5-1 NA NA TGCGCCAGCAGCACTGGAGGTTACTCCTACGAGCAGTACTTC CASSTGGYSYEQYF
TRBJ2-2 TRBV6-1 NA NA TGTGCCAGCAGTGCCCAGCCGCCCGGGGAGCTGTTTTTT CASSAQPPGELFF
TRBJ2-3 TRBV5-1 NA NA TGCGCCAGCAGCTTGGTGACCGGGACCCCAGTAGCGGATACGCAGTATTTT CASSLVTGTPVADTQYF
TRBJ2-7 TRBV18 TRBD1 NA TGTGCCAGCTCACCTCTGGACAGGGGGCTCTTCGAGCAGTACTTC CASSPLDRGLFEQYF
TRBJ2-2 TRBV7-8 TRBD2 NA TGTGCCAGCAGCTTAATTTTAGCGGGAGTCACCGGGGAGCTGTTTTTT CASSLILAGVTGELFF
TRBJ2-1 TRBV9 TRBD2 NA TGTGCCAGCAGCGGCCGCGGGAGGAGCTCCTACAATGAGCAGTTCTTC CASSGRGRSSYNEQFF
TRBJ2-2 TRBV5-1 NA NA TGCGCCAGCGGGACGGGGGATAGGACGAACACCGGGGAGCTGTTTTTT CASGTGDRTNTGELFF
TRBJ1-2 TRBV5-4 NA NA TGTGCCAGCAGCTTGGTCGCGGGCTATGGCTACACCTTC CASSLVAGYGYTF
TRBJ1-2 TRBV27 NA NA TGTGCCAGCAGTTTCGGGCAGGGAGCCTATGGCTACACCTTC CASSFGQGAYGYTF
TRBJ1-1 TRBV29-1 NA NA TGCAGCGTTGGTGCTGCAGGTGAAGCTTTCTTT CSVGAAGEAFF
TRBJ2-2 TRBV7-9 TRBD1 NA TGTGCCAGCAGACAGGGGGTGGACACCGGGGAGCTGTTTTTT CASRQGVDTGELFF
TRBJ2-7 TRBV5-6 TRBD1 NA TGTGCCAGCAGCTTAAGGGACAGCGTCTACGAGCAGTACTTC CASSLRDSVYEQYF
TRBJ2-1 TRBV5-1 TRBD2 NA TGCGCCAGCAGCTCTTTCGCCGGCGGGAGGGTTAATGAGCAGTTCTTC CASSSFAGGRVNEQFF
TRBJ1-5 TRBV5-1 NA NA TGCGCCAGCAGCCCGGGGACTGATCAGCCCCAGCATTTT CASSPGTDQPQHF
TRBJ1-4 TRBV28 NA NA TGTGCCAGCAGTTTACCGGGCGAAAAACTGTTTTTT CASSLPGEKLFF
TRBJ1-1 TRBV5-1 NA NA TGCGCCAGCATGGGCGAGGGGAACACTGAAGCTTTCTTT CASMGEGNTEAFF
TRBJ2-1 TRBV19 NA once TGTGCCAGTAGTATAGCCAATGAGCAGTTCTTC CASSIANEQFF
TRBJ1-2 TRBV6-1 NA once TGTGCCAGCAGTGCTAGACAGAACTATGGCTACACCTTC CASSARQNYGYTF
TRBJ1-3 TRBV7-8 NA NA TGTGCCAGCAGCACATTGGACAGTACCTCTGGAAACACCATATATTTT CASSTLDSTSGNTIYF
TRBJ2-3 TRBV7-6 NA NA TGTGCCAGCAGCTTAGTCTCGGGCACAGATACGCAGTATTTT CASSLVSGTDTQYF
TRBJ1-1 TRBV6-5 TRBD1 NA TGTGCCAGCGTGCGACAGGGAAGAGGAACTGAAGCTTTCTTT CASVRQGRGTEAFF
TRBJ1-4 TRBV2 NA NA TGTGCCAGCACCGCACAGGGTGCTAATGAAAAACTGTTTTTT CASTAQGANEKLFF
TRBJ2-7 TRBV7-9 NA NA TGTGCCAGCAGCACGGGATACGAGCAGTACTTC CASSTGYEQYF
TRBJ2-5 TRBV7-9 NA NA TGTGCCAGCAGCTTAGGTTTCCAAGAGACCCAGTACTTC CASSLGFQETQYF
TRBJ2-5 TRBV2 NA NA TGTGCCAGCAGTGAAAGGACGCTTATAGGGCAAGAGACCCAGTACTTC CASSERTLIGQETQYF
TRBJ1-2 TRBV28 TRBD1 NA TGTGCCAGCAGTTTAGGGACAGGGGTTATGCCCGGTGGCTACACCTTC CASSLGTGVMPGGYTF
TRBJ2-3 TRBV2 TRBD2 NA TGTGCCAACCTCCGCCGTAGCGGGTACACAGATACGCAGTATTTT CANLRRSGYTDTQYF
TRBJ2-7 TRBV2 TRBD1 NA TGTGCCAGCAGCCGGGACAGTTTTGTGGAGCAGTACTTC CASSRDSFVEQYF
TRBJ1-1 TRBV6-6 NA once TGTGCCAGCACCGGGACACCCGGGGTCACTGAAGCTTTCTTT CASTGTPGVTEAFF
TRBJ1-5 TRBV2 NA NA TGTGCCAGCAGTGAACTCGGGTTAGGGGAGGGCAATCAGCCCCAGCATTTT CASSELGLGEGNQPQHF
TRBJ2-1 TRBV11-3 NA NA TGTGCCAGCAGCTTAGCGCCCGTCGATGAGCAGTTCTTC CASSLAPVDEQFF
TRBJ2-2 TRBV30 NA NA TGTGCCTGGAGGGGCTCAGGCTCCACCGGGGAGCTGTTTTTT CAWRGSGSTGELFF
TRBJ1-1 TRBV11-2 TRBD1 NA TGTGCCAGCAGCTCAACACAGGGGCTGAACACTGAAGCTTTCTTT CASSSTQGLNTEAFF
TRBJ2-2 TRBV7-9 NA NA TGTGCCAGCAGTAACAGAGGGCTGGTTAACACCGGGGAGCTGTTTTTT CASSNRGLVNTGELFF
TRBJ1-3 TRBV5-4 NA NA TGTGCCAGCAGCTCGGACCCTTTTGGAAACACCATATATTTT CASSSDPFGNTIYF
TRBJ1-1 TRBV5-5 NA NA TGTGCCAGCAGCTTAATCGACAGGAACACTGAAGCTTTCTTT CASSLIDRNTEAFF
TRBJ2-1 TRBV9 TRBD2 NA TGTGCCAGCAGCGTAGAACCAGCGGGGACCTACAATGAGCAGTTCTTC CASSVEPAGTYNEQFF
TRBJ1-3 TRBV9 NA NA TGTGCCAGCAGCCCCTCCGGTAGCTGGATATATTTT CASSPSGSWIYF
TRBJ2-3 TRBV19 TRBD1 NA TGTGCCAGTAGTCCGGACAGGGCAAAGGATGTCCTAAGCACAGATACGCAGTATTTT CASSPDRAKDVLSTDTQYF
TRBJ1-3 TRBV5-5 NA NA TGTGCCAGCAGCTTGGAAAGGGTGGGAAACACCATATATTTT CASSLERVGNTIYF
TRBJ1-5 TRBV13 TRBD1 NA TGTGCCAGCAGCTTGGGACAGTCTAATCAGCCCCAGCATTTT CASSLGQSNQPQHF
TRBJ1-2 TRBV20-1 TRBD1 NA TGCAGTGCTAGCGACAGGGGTGGCTACACCTTC CSASDRGGYTF
TRBJ2-7 TRBV5-5 TRBD2 NA TGTGCCAGCAGCCGCTTCTGGGGGGGTGAGCAGTACTTC CASSRFWGGEQYF
TRBJ2-3 TRBV19 TRBD2 NA TGTGCCACCTCACTAGCGCGCACAGATACGCAGTATTTT CATSLARTDTQYF
TRBJ2-4 TRBV7-2 NA NA TGTGCCAGCAGCTCTAGGGGGGCAGGACAGAACATTCAGTACTTC CASSSRGAGQNIQYF
TRBJ1-1 TRBV5-1 NA NA TGCGCCAGCAGCTTGACAAGTAAGAACACTGAAGCTTTCTTT CASSLTSKNTEAFF
TRBJ2-5 TRBV18 TRBD2 once TGTGCCAGCTCACCTACCCTAGCGGGAGGTACCGTCCAAGAGACCCAGTACTTC CASSPTLAGGTVQETQYF